Each of the 27 T cell receptor beta chains below was sequenced from the same sample in a study of blood T cell dynamics during melanoma immunotherapy (dated by TCRdb to 2018 to 2021). The receptor library was made with the immunoSEQ multiplex PCR assay. Drawn from immuneACCESS, this table holds only the in-frame rearrangements with V and J called that TCRdb kept. Clones are partly lost; checked studies trace under half to an unresolved V gene and leave the rest unexplained. Counted in this sample were 13,000 or so clones; around nine tenths of them appeared once. Of the sample, about 3.5% is held by the ten largest clones. In the paper's terms, the time point label means: pre-treatment baseline. The sample was blood, taken from a patient treated with checkpoint blockade. The source of these receptors is a human donor with melanoma.

V is TRBV4-1 and J is TRBJ1-1; 7 bases line up with TRBD1. Germline V lookup: CDR1 MGHRA, CDR2 YSYEKL. J lost 1 base, V lost 3 bases, and 14 bases had no gene match. The CDR3 covers 18 residues. In DNA form, the CDR3 reads TGCGCCAGCAGCCACATATTTAGACAGGGTTGGAAGAACACTGAAGCTTTCTTT. Residues: CASSHIFRQGWKNTEAFF.

This sequence joins TRBV23-1 and TRBJ1-2, with D hard to call. TRBV23-1 is marked as an open reading frame, function uncertain. V lost 3 bases to trimming and J lost 2 bases, with 13 bases between them. The CDR3 is 15 amino acids. This chain's CDR3 is CASSQAQRKNYGYTF. The CDR3 DNA follows: TGCGCCAGCAGTCAGGCCCAGCGGAAGAACTATGGCTACACCTTC.

The V gene is TRBV28, the J gene TRBJ2-1; 8 bases fit TRBD2. The length of the CDR3 is 18 residues. The germline gives CDR1 MDHEN, CDR2 SYDVKM. V shed 5 bases and J 0 bases; nucleotides not matched to a gene: 12. This CDR3 reads CASSTSGPGHSSYNEQFF. The DNA of the CDR3 is TGTGCCAGCAGTACTAGCGGCCCCGGACATAGCTCCTACAATGAGCAGTTCTTC.

V usage is TRBV28 and J usage is TRBJ2-7; the D gene could be TRBD1 or TRBD2 (5 bases each). This CDR3 has 13 residues. V lost 8 bases and J 6 bases, leaving 17 bases between the germline ends. Germline values: CDR1 MDHEN, CDR2 SYDVKM. This CDR3 is CASGLPGPGEQYF. The CDR3 DNA follows: TGTGCCAGCGGATTACCGGGACCCGGCGAGCAGTACTTC.

This clone was detected only a few times. The chain carries TRBV27 and TRBJ1-2; 9 positions match TRBD1. There are 17 residues in the CDR3. With 5 bases clipped from V and 8 bases from J, the junction kept 18 bases outside the gene matches. The germline CDR1 and CDR2 sequences are MNHEY and SMNVEV (reference sequence). The CDR3 spells CASSPRGQGPRGSGYTF. CDR3 DNA: TGTGCCAGCAGTCCCCGCGGACAGGGGCCGAGGGGGAGCGGCTACACCTTC.

The gene calls are TRBV11-2 and TRBJ2-2; 8 positions agree with TRBD1. The CDR3 spans 15 residues. The V segment lost 0 bases and the J segment 6 bases; nucleotides outside the gene matches: 3. CDR1 and CDR2 (germline): SGHAT, FQNNGV. The chain's CDR3 is CASSLEDRDAGELFF. In nucleotides, the CDR3 is TGTGCCAGCAGCTTAGAGGACAGGGATGCCGGGGAGCTGTTTTTT.

As concerns this clone: The conserved final phenylalanine or tryptophan is absent from the CDR3, which likely points to a read error. The V gene is TRBV28, the J gene TRBJ1-1; maybe TRBD1 (6 bases). The ends were cut back, 2 bases at V and 8 bases at J, with 12 bases in the middle. Looked up from germline, CDR1 is MDHEN and CDR2 is SYDVKM. This CDR3 spans 13 amino acids. CDR3 region: CASSLSTGLEAFL. CDR3 sequence (DNA): TGTGCCAGCAGTTTAAGCACAGGGCTGGAAGCTTTCCTT.

This sequence joins TRBV7-3 and TRBJ2-3, with 8 bases that match TRBD1. CDR1 is SGHTA and CDR2 is FQGTGA in the germline V gene. Trimming cost V 2 bases and J 8 bases; bases outside gene matches: 9. The CDR3 consists of 15 residues. CDR3 coding DNA: TGTGCCAGCAGCTTAGTCGGGTCAGGGGGCGGTACGCAGTATTTT. Protein: CASSLVGSGGGTQYF.

This clone was observed a single time. The chain joins TRBV6-6 to TRBJ1-5; D is perhaps TRBD1 (5 bases). Trimming shortened V by 0 bases and J by 6 bases, and 12 bases separated the two germline ends. This CDR3 region has 15 residues. CDR1 MNHNY and CDR2 SVGAGI come from the germline V gene (reference sequence). CDR3 in amino acids: CASSYSTQGGQPQHF. The CDR3 DNA is TGTGCCAGCAGTTACTCGACCCAGGGAGGTCAGCCCCAGCATTTT.

The chain combines TRBV5-8 with TRBJ1-1; a possible D gene is TRBD1 (6 bases). This CDR3 contains 13 residues. Trimming pared 4 bases from V and 8 bases from J, leaving 15 bases between. Per germline, CDR1 SGHTS and CDR2 YDEGEE. CDR3 DNA: TGTGCCAGCAGCCTCAAGCCCCAGGGGGAAGCTTTCTTT. Protein: CASSLKPQGEAFF.

This chain links TRBV5-8 with TRBJ1-5; no clear D. The CDR3 consists of 13 residues. Deletions cut 1 base from V and 4 bases from J, with 6 bases between. In germline, CDR1 is SGHTS, CDR2 YDEGEE. The CDR3 sequence: CASSLKVNQPQHF. CDR3 bases: TGTGCCAGCAGCTTGAAGGTAAATCAGCCCCAGCATTTT.

As DNA, the CDR3 is TGCAGCGTTGAAACCGGCGAGCAGTACTTC. This codes for CSVETGEQYF. The V call is TRBV29-1, the J call TRBJ2-7; no firm D call. Germline CDR1 reads SQVTM; CDR2 reads ANQGSEA. The germline V and J ends were trimmed by 2 bases and 6 bases, with 5 bases remaining between them. The CDR3 totals 10 residues.

This clone showed up just once. The V and J genes are TRBV7-2 and TRBJ2-7; 9 bases align to TRBD1. After removal of 5 bases from V and 3 bases from J, the junction contained 5 bases not matched to a gene. The V gene's germline CDR1 is SGHTA and CDR2 FQGNSA. The CDR3 runs 14 residues. The CDR3 nucleotides read TGTGCCAGCAGCCCGCAGACAGGGGGCTACGAGCAGTACTTC. Protein: CASSPQTGGYEQYF.

This clone has a single count. The rearrangement links TRBV4-1 to TRBJ2-7, with 7 nucleotides matching TRBD1. Germline V gives CDR1 MGHRA, CDR2 YSYEKL. Trimming took 4 bases from V and 2 from J; bases not matched to a gene: 8. This CDR3 contains 15 residues. The DNA of the CDR3 is TGCGCCAGCAGCCGACCCGGGACAGTTGCCTACGAGCAGTACTTC. Translated: CASSRPGTVAYEQYF.

The V call is TRBV6-5, the J call TRBJ1-1, with 9 bases fitting TRBD1. The CDR3 extends over 16 amino acids. The V gene's germline CDR1 is MNHEY and CDR2 SVGAGI. J lost 4 bases, V lost 0 bases, and 6 bases had no gene match. The chain's CDR3 is CASSYSRTGVGTEAFF. CDR3 coding DNA: TGTGCCAGCAGTTACTCTAGGACAGGGGTGGGCACTGAAGCTTTCTTT.

The gene calls are TRBV18 and TRBJ2-5; 7 nucleotides match TRBD2. The CDR3 consists of 17 residues. Unmatched junction bases numbered 16, after V lost 4 bases and J lost 5 bases. The V gene's germline CDR1 is KGHSH and CDR2 LQKENI. CDR3 sequence: CASSHREGISRLETQYF. The CDR3, as DNA: TGTGCCAGCTCACATAGGGAGGGAATATCAAGGCTGGAGACCCAGTACTTC.

Here the CDR3 reads CASSSSSVPGELFF. The DNA for the CDR3 is TGTGCCAGCAGCTCCTCTAGCGTCCCCGGGGAGCTGTTTTTT. This chain links TRBV7-6 with TRBJ2-2, with D perhaps matching TRBD2 (6 bases). The V end lost 4 bases, the J end lost 6 bases, and 12 bases lay between the germline ends. Germline CDR1 is SGHVS and CDR2 is FNYEAQ. The CDR3 contains 14 residues.

The chain employs TRBV19 and TRBJ1-2, with D unresolved. CDR1 is LNHDA, CDR2 SQIVND, per germline (reference sequence). The CDR3 is 12 amino acids. With 4 bases removed from V and 6 bases from J, the gap between germline ends came to 9 bases. The CDR3 loop reads CASSTREDGYTF. In DNA, the CDR3 is TGTGCCAGTAGTACCCGCGAGGATGGCTACACCTTC.

A single count supports this clone. This sequence joins TRBV18 and TRBJ2-5; either TRBD1 or TRBD2 may fit D (5 bases each). CDR1 KGHSH and CDR2 LQKENI come from the germline V gene. V lost 2 bases, J lost 1 base, and 17 bases lay in between. There are 17 residues in the CDR3. CDR3 nucleotide sequence: TGTGCCAGCTCACCAACCCCCGTGGGACGAAGCCAAGAGACCCAGTACTTC. Translating gives CASSPTPVGRSQETQYF.

The chain has TRBV7-8 and TRBJ2-7; 7 bases line up with TRBD2. The CDR3 extends over 16 amino acids. V lost 3 bases, J lost 0 bases, and 8 bases stayed unmatched. The germline gives CDR1 SGHVS, CDR2 FQNEAQ. The chain's CDR3 is CASSLGVAGSSYEQYF. CDR3 DNA: TGTGCCAGCAGCTTGGGGGTAGCGGGTAGCTCCTACGAGCAGTACTTC. Full variable domain (remainder filled in from reference TRBV7-8 and TRBJ2-7): GAGVSQSPRYKVAKRGQDVALRCDPISGHVSLFWYQQALGQGPEFLTYFQNEAQLDKSGLPSDRFFAERPEGSVSTLKIQRTQQEDSAVYLCASSLGVAGSSYEQYFGPGTRLTVT.

This clone was recorded once. J is TRBJ1-4 and V is TRBV11-2, with 8 bases identical to TRBD1. This CDR3 has 15 amino acids. V was clipped by 4 bases and J by 8 bases; unmatched bases: 9. CDR1 is SGHAT and CDR2 is FQNNGV in the germline V gene. CDR3 amino acids: CASSSLTGAGEKLFF. The CDR3 coding sequence is TGTGCCAGCAGCTCCTTGACAGGGGCGGGCGAAAAACTGTTTTTT.

V is TRBV11-1 and J is TRBJ2-5; D perhaps matches TRBD2 (5 bases). V dropped 5 bases and J dropped 2 bases, with 12 bases sitting between them. CDR1 is SGHAT, CDR2 FQDESV, per germline (reference sequence). CDR3 length: 14 amino acids. The CDR3 spells CASSLGLPQETQYF. CDR3 DNA sequence: TGTGCCAGCAGCCTCGGACTGCCACAAGAGACCCAGTACTTC. The variable domain in full, with the rest retrieved from reference TRBV11-1 and TRBJ2-5, is EAEVAQSPRYKITEKSQAVAFWCDPISGHATLYWYRQILGQGPELLVQFQDESVVDDSQLPKDRFSAERLKGVDSTLKIQPAELGDSAMYLCASSLGLPQETQYFGPGTRLLVL.

The chain couples TRBV7-8 to TRBJ2-7; the D is unclear. V shed 1 base and J shed 0 bases, with 13 bases lying between them. This CDR3 has 16 amino acids. Germline V gives CDR1 SGHVS, CDR2 FQNEAQ. The CDR3 spells CASSLVRTVSSYEQYF. CDR3 nucleotide sequence: TGTGCCAGCAGCTTAGTAAGGACGGTCAGCTCCTACGAGCAGTACTTC.

The chain employs TRBV25-1 and TRBJ1-2; no definite D call. Trimming pared 2 bases from V and 4 bases from J, leaving 11 bases between. CDR1 and CDR2 from the germline V gene are MGHDK and SYGVNS. The CDR3 has 14 residues. The CDR3 sequence: CASSENPYSYGYTF. DNA of the CDR3: TGTGCCAGCAGTGAAAATCCTTACAGCTATGGCTACACCTTC.

As to this clone: A junction boundary mismatches the germline segment, possibly from a read error. This sequence joins TRBV7-9 and TRBJ1-1; D possibly corresponds to TRBD1 (5 bases). The germline V gene has CDR1 SEHNR and CDR2 FQNEAQ (reference sequence). The CDR3 loop spans 18 amino acids. For the CDR3, the DNA is TGTGCCAGCAGGTTAGGGGCACGGCAGAGAGATACCAACACTGAAGCTTTCTTT. Translating it yields CASRLGARQRDTNTEAFF.

The chain has TRBV2 and TRBJ1-1; 7 bases match TRBD1. V shed 6 bases and J 5 bases; nucleotides not matched to a gene: 12. The CDR3 is 15 amino acids. Germline V gene lookup returns CDR1 SNHLY and CDR2 FYNNEI. In DNA form, the CDR3 reads TGTGCCAGCAGCGCGGACCGACAGGGTGGGACTGAAGCTTTCTTT. This gives the protein CASSADRQGGTEAFF.

The chain combines TRBV5-6 with TRBJ2-3; unclear D gene. The CDR3 extends over 17 amino acids. V was cut by 1 base and J by 0 bases, with 15 bases left in between. The germline V gene has CDR1 SGHDT and CDR2 YYEEEE. For the CDR3, the DNA is TGTGCCAGCAGCTTGTTCGATATGGGTCTAAGCACAGATACGCAGTATTTT. It is translated as CASSLFDMGLSTDTQYF.